Below are 27 T cell receptor beta chains sequenced from a single sample in a study of cytomegalovirus exposure and HLA in healthy donors. In the PCR, 60 Vbeta and 13 Jbeta primers were used. This table comes from immunoSEQ multiplex PCR, and its TCRdb copy is limited to in-frame clones, with some not included. The table lists about 100,000 clones, approximately 82% of them singletons. Material: PBMCs. Receptor source: a young woman in good health and CMV-seronegative.

A word on this clone: At one end, the junction sequence differs from germline, possibly due to a read error. The chain joins TRBV7-9 to TRBJ1-4, with D perhaps matching TRBD1 (5 bases). The CDR3 spans 16 residues. Germline loops: CDR1 SEHNR, CDR2 FQNEAQ (reference sequence). The CDR3 DNA is TGTTCCAGCAGCTTTCAGGGTTCGGCAACTAATGAAAAACTGTTTTTT. This encodes CSSSFQGSATNEKLFF.

This sequence joins TRBV27 and TRBJ2-5; 9 bases are shared with TRBD1. CDR3 length: 14 amino acids. J was trimmed by 5 bases and V by 4 bases; bases with no gene match: 5. Germline CDR1 reads MNHEY; CDR2 reads SMNVEV (reference sequence). This CDR3 reads CASSSWTGVETQYF. The CDR3, as DNA: TGTGCCAGCAGTTCCTGGACAGGGGTCGAGACCCAGTACTTC.

The rearrangement uses TRBV2 and TRBJ1-6; tentative D call: TRBD1 (5 bases). Germline assignment: CDR1 SNHLY and CDR2 FYNNEI. This CDR3 region has 15 residues. V was trimmed by 2 bases and J by 7 bases, leaving 12 bases between them. CDR3 protein: CASSEYQGENSPLHF. DNA for the CDR3: TGTGCCAGCAGTGAATACCAGGGTGAGAATTCACCCCTCCACTTT.

Here the CDR3 reads CASSDKGQGFYGYTF. The CDR3 DNA reads as TGTGCCAGCAGTGACAAGGGACAGGGGTTCTATGGCTACACCTTC. This chain joins TRBV6-4 and TRBJ1-2; 10 bases map to TRBD1. CDR1 is MRHNA and CDR2 is SNTAGT in the germline V gene. V was clipped by 2 bases and J by 4 bases; unmatched bases: 4. The CDR3 spans 15 residues.

The chain joins TRBV19 to TRBJ2-3, with D possibly being TRBD2 (6 bases). The CDR3 is 15 residues long. V gave up 1 base and J gave up 6 bases, with 14 bases separating them. In germline, CDR1 is LNHDA, CDR2 SQIVND (reference sequence). DNA of the CDR3: TGTGCCAGTAGTATAGGCGGCGGGATCGGGGATACGCAGTATTTT. This gives the protein CASSIGGGIGDTQYF. Full variable domain (outside the CDR3, taken from reference TRBV19 and TRBJ2-3): DGGITQSPKYLFRKEGQNVTLSCEQNLNHDAMYWYRQDPGQGLRLIYYSQIVNDFQKGDIAEGYSVSREKKESFPLTVTSAQKNPTAFYLCASSIGGGIGDTQYFGPGTRLTVL.

The genes are TRBV7-2 and TRBJ1-2; the match to TRBD1 covers 8 bases. The CDR3 is 13 amino acids. Germline values: CDR1 SGHTA, CDR2 FQGNSA. V was clipped by 3 bases and J by 4 bases; unmatched bases: 1. The CDR3 region is CASSLDRAYGYTF. Written as DNA, the CDR3 is TGTGCCAGCAGCTTGGACAGGGCCTATGGCTACACCTTC.

The chain carries TRBV5-1 and TRBJ1-1; no firm D call. In germline, CDR1 is SGHRS, CDR2 YFSETQ. CDR3 size: 15 residues. V lost 2 bases and J lost 4, with 15 bases in between. CDR3 sequence reads: CASSFFINRGTEAFF. The CDR3 DNA reads as TGCGCCAGCAGCTTCTTCATAAACCGGGGCACTGAAGCTTTCTTT.

The chain links TRBV18 to TRBJ2-1, with TRBD1 as a possible D gene (7 bases). Trimming removed 5 bases from V and 4 bases from J, with 15 bases in between. CDR3 size: 15 residues. The germline V gene encodes CDR1 KGHSH and CDR2 LQKENI. CDR3 nucleotides: TGTGCCAGCTCATCGCGGGACAGAGAGTACAATGAGCAGTTCTTC. It yields the protein CASSSRDREYNEQFF.

The chain joins TRBV19 to TRBJ2-2; 9 bases agree with TRBD2. V was clipped by 3 bases and J by 4 bases; unmatched bases: 15. This CDR3 is built from 19 residues. Germline values: CDR1 LNHDA, CDR2 SQIVND (reference sequence). In nucleotides, the CDR3 is TGTGCCAGTAGTATCCTCCGTGGGTTCGGACTAGCGAGCACCGGGGAGCTGTTTTTT. Translated, it gives CASSILRGFGLASTGELFF.

The V and J genes are TRBV14 and TRBJ1-4, with D unclear. The CDR3 extends over 15 amino acids. The germline gives CDR1 SGHDN, CDR2 FVKESK. V was cut by 4 bases and J by 7 bases, with 16 bases left in between. The chain's CDR3 is CASSREYTSGEKLFF. Here the CDR3 DNA reads TGTGCCAGCAGCCGGGAGTACACCTCAGGTGAAAAACTGTTTTTT.

The sample holds many counts of this clone. The chain employs TRBV7-6 and TRBJ2-5, with TRBD1 matching over 9 bases. V gave up 4 bases and J gave up 14 bases; unmatched junction bases: 14. The V gene's germline CDR1 is SGHVS and CDR2 FNYEAQ. This CDR3 has 14 amino acids. In DNA form, the CDR3 reads TGTGCCAGCAGCTCCTTCTTGGGGGACAGGGCTCCCTACTTC. Its protein is CASSSFLGDRAPYF.

The rearrangement links TRBV28 to TRBJ1-5; D gene ambiguous. V gave up 3 bases and J gave up 2 bases, with 5 bases separating them. The CDR3 contains 13 residues. Germline CDR1 and CDR2: MDHEN and SYDVKM. The CDR3 sequence is CASSLGRNQPQHF. DNA for the CDR3: TGTGCCAGCAGTTTGGGCCGCAATCAGCCCCAGCATTTT.

This chain links TRBV7-2 with TRBJ1-4, with 9 positions matching TRBD1. V lost 5 bases and J lost 7; bases outside the gene matches: 8. The CDR3 loop spans 15 amino acids. The germline gives CDR1 SGHTA, CDR2 FQGNSA. The CDR3 reads CASSPLTGGVEKLFF. The CDR3 DNA is TGTGCCAGCAGCCCTCTTACAGGGGGCGTTGAAAAACTGTTTTTT.

This clone was recorded a few times. The rearrangement joins TRBV2 to TRBJ2-7; 8 bases match TRBD1. The CDR3 totals 12 residues. The ends lost 6 bases at V and 4 bases at J; junction bases unmatched: 2. Germline V gives CDR1 SNHLY, CDR2 FYNNEI. DNA of the CDR3: TGTGCCAGCAGAACAGGGGGTTACGAGCAGTACTTC. This encodes CASRTGGYEQYF. Filled out from reference TRBV2 and TRBJ2-7, the complete variable domain reads EPEVTQTPSHQVTQMGQEVILRCVPISNHLYFYWYRQILGQKVEFLVSFYNNEISEKSEIFDDQFSVERPDGSNFTLKIRSTKLEDSAMYFCASRTGGYEQYFGPGTRLTVT.

The count of this clone is one. The junction differs from germline at one of its ends, possibly a read error. The chain combines TRBV5-3 with TRBJ2-1; perhaps TRBD2 as D (7 bases). TRBV5-3 is classed as an ORF, of uncertain function. The CDR3 totals 13 residues. The chain's CDR3 is CARSFRRGPIPLF. The CDR3 bases are TGTGCCAGAAGCTTTCGGCGGGGGCCAATTCCCCTCTTC.

The rearrangement uses TRBV16 and TRBJ2-2; weak D call: TRBD1 (6 bases). Per germline, CDR1 KGHSY and CDR2 FQNENV. With 4 bases removed from V and 6 bases from J, the gap between germline ends came to 9 bases. The CDR3 contains 13 residues. As DNA, the CDR3 is TGTGCCAGCAGCCTTAACAGGGCCGGGGAGCTGTTTTTT. This codes for CASSLNRAGELFF.

V and J are TRBV10-3 and TRBJ2-5; 7 positions match TRBD1. This CDR3 has 12 amino acids. Per the germline V gene, CDR1 is ENHRY and CDR2 is SYGVKD. J gave up 3 bases and V 6 bases, and 1 base lay outside the gene matches. CDR3 region: CAISQGEETQYF. As DNA, the CDR3 is TGTGCCATCAGCCAGGGGGAAGAGACCCAGTACTTC.

On this clone itself: One junction end disagrees with the germline gene, perhaps due to a read error. J is TRBJ1-1 and V is TRBV7-9; D is perhaps TRBD1 (5 bases). CDR3 length: 13 residues. Per germline, CDR1 SEHNR and CDR2 FQNEAQ (reference sequence). The CDR3 DNA reads TGTTCCAGCAGCTTAGGGACTGTTACTGAAGCTTTCTTT. It translates to CSSSLGTVTEAFF.

The chain is built from TRBV5-5 and TRBJ2-2; a possible D gene is TRBD2 (5 bases). Germline CDR1 and CDR2: SGHKS and YYEKEE (reference sequence). CDR3 length equals 18 residues. V was clipped by 1 base and J by 5 bases, with 21 bases between them. In nucleotides, the CDR3 is TGTGCCAGCAGCTTGAAAGGGCTAGCTGCCATAGAGACCGGGGAGCTGTTTTTT. This codes for CASSLKGLAAIETGELFF.

This clone was found once. The CDR3 DNA sequence: TGCGCCAGCACTGGGACAGGGGCCTACAATGAGCAGTTCTTC. It codes for CASTGTGAYNEQFF. The chain carries TRBV5-1 and TRBJ2-1; 10 bases line up with TRBD1. The CDR3 has 14 amino acids. The J segment lost 2 bases and the V segment lost 6 bases, leaving 2 bases of the junction unmatched. CDR1 SGHRS and CDR2 YFSETQ come from the germline V gene. Drawing the rest from reference TRBV5-1 and TRBJ2-1, the complete variable domain is KAGVTQTPRYLIKTRGQQVTLSCSPISGHRSVSWYQQTPGQGLQFLFEYFSETQRNKGNFPGRFSGRQFSNSRSEMNVSTLELGDSALYLCASTGTGAYNEQFFGPGTRLTVL.

The chain employs TRBV4-3 and TRBJ2-5; 9 bases line up with TRBD1. V trimming: 1 base; J trimming: 4 bases; junction bases outside the gene matches: 10. The CDR3 loop spans 17 amino acids. The germline V gene encodes CDR1 LGHNA and CDR2 YSLEER. The CDR3 sequence is CASSQGVWTGDGETQYF. CDR3 bases: TGCGCCAGCAGCCAAGGGGTCTGGACAGGGGATGGAGAGACCCAGTACTTC.

V gene TRBV10-3 combines with J gene TRBJ2-1; 10 positions agree with TRBD2. This CDR3 is built from 16 residues. Unmatched junction bases numbered 13, after V lost 10 bases and J lost 4 bases. In germline, CDR1 is ENHRY, CDR2 SYGVKD. This CDR3 is CATKIAGGFLYNEQFF. The CDR3 DNA reads TGTGCCACCAAAATAGCGGGGGGCTTTCTATACAATGAGCAGTTCTTC.

This chain links TRBV28 with TRBJ1-4; D is unclear. V dropped 6 bases and J dropped 4 bases, with 18 bases sitting between them. Germline loops: CDR1 MDHEN, CDR2 SYDVKM. This CDR3 contains 16 residues. The CDR3 is CASSVDPNGDNEKLFF. In nucleotides, the CDR3 is TGTGCCAGCAGCGTAGACCCTAACGGGGATAATGAAAAACTGTTTTTT.

The rearrangement uses TRBV18 and TRBJ1-1, with TRBD1 matching 9 bases. CDR3 size: 14 residues. V gave up 1 base and J gave up 6 bases; unmatched junction bases: 3. Germline CDR1 is KGHSH and CDR2 is LQKENI. CDR3 bases: TGTGCCAGCTCACCACGGACAGGGGACTCTGAAGCTTTCTTT. Residues: CASSPRTGDSEAFF.

The chain carries TRBV2 and TRBJ2-5; no clear D gene. The end of the DNA aligns better with TRBJ2-7, so the J call may be wrong. CDR1 is SNHLY and CDR2 is FYNNEI in the germline V gene. This CDR3 is 14 amino acids long. The CDR3 bases are TGTGCCAGCAGTGGCCCAGGCGCTGCCTACGAGCAGTACTTC. Encoded protein: CASSGPGAAYEQYF.

This sequence joins TRBV7-9 and TRBJ1-3; 9 bases match TRBD1. The CDR3 consists of 17 residues. CDR1 is SEHNR and CDR2 is FQNEAQ in the germline V gene (reference sequence). V was pared by 4 bases and J by 2 bases, with 9 bases of the junction left unmatched. The CDR3 region is CASSSIRDRVTGNTIYF. In DNA, the CDR3 is TGTGCCAGCAGCTCGATCCGGGACAGGGTAACTGGAAACACCATATATTTT.

This clone has just a few counts. V usage is TRBV11-2 and J usage is TRBJ2-7; D not resolved. The V end lost 3 bases, the J end lost 0 bases, and 12 bases lay between the germline ends. CDR1 is SGHAT and CDR2 is FQNNGV in the germline V gene. This CDR3 region has 15 residues. CDR3 coding DNA: TGTGCCAGCAGCTTTAGTAGCACTGACTCCTACGAGCAGTACTTC. It translates to CASSFSSTDSYEQYF.